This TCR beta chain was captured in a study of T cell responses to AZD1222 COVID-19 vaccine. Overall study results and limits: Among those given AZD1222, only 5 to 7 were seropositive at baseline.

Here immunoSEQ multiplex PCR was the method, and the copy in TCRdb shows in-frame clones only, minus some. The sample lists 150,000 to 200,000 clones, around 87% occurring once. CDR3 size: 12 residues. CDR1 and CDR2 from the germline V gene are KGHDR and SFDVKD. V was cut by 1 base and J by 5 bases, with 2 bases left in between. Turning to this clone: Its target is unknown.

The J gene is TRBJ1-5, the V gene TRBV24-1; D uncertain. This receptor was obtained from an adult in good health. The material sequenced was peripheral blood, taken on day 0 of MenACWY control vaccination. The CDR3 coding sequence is TGTGCCACCAGTGATTTCGATCAGCCCCAGCATTTT. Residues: CATSDFDQPQHF.